The entry that follows covers one TCR beta chain sequence. Its antigen is unidentified. This entry belongs to a study of cytomegalovirus exposure and HLA in healthy donors. 13 Jbeta primers and 60 Vbeta primers were used for the PCR. Sequencing was performed with immunoSEQ multiplex PCR; in TCRdb, only in-frame clones are kept and a portion is missing. Of over 200,000 clones listed, more than 70% are singletons. Whole-study findings and limits: DRB1 showed the most TCR associations and HLA-C the fewest in a later analysis, as rates varied by HLA locus.

Sequencing was done on a sample of PBMCs. This receptor was taken from a human donor in good health.

CDR3 region: CASSLGTLPHGDYNEQFF. The CDR3 nucleotides are TGTGCCAGCAGCTTAGGGACTCTCCCCCATGGGGACTACAATGAGCAGTTCTTC. The rearrangement links TRBV11-2 to TRBJ2-1, with D possibly TRBD2 on 5 matching bases. The germline V gene has CDR1 SGHAT and CDR2 FQNNGV. CDR3 length: 18 residues. V lost 1 base and J lost 3, with 19 bases in between.